This passage covers 25 T cell receptor beta chains from one sample sequenced in a study of blood T cell repertoires in COVID-19. Sequencing was performed with immunoSEQ multiplex PCR; in TCRdb, only in-frame clones are kept and a portion is missing. The sample records approximately 96,000 clones, more than 85% being singletons. Source material: peripheral blood. Receptors originate from a man aged 55 to 69 with acute or convalescent COVID-19.

The gene calls are TRBV7-2 and TRBJ2-4; the D gene is possibly TRBD2 (5 bases). The CDR3 loop spans 15 amino acids. V shed 1 base and J shed 6 bases, with 13 bases lying between them. CDR1 and CDR2 (germline): SGHTA, FQGNSA. CDR3 sequence: CASSLVSAGGNIQYF. The DNA of the CDR3 is TGTGCCAGCAGCTTAGTTTCCGCGGGCGGAAACATTCAGTACTTC. Looking up the rest from reference TRBV7-2 and TRBJ2-4 gives the full variable domain: GAGVSQSPSNKVTEKGKDVELRCDPISGHTALYWYRQSLGQGLEFLIYFQGNSAPDKSGLPSDRFSAERTGGSVSTLTIQRTQQEDSAVYLCASSLVSAGGNIQYFGAGTRLSVL.

The J gene is TRBJ2-3, the V gene TRBV2; D unresolved. The V and J ends lost 11 bases and 0 bases respectively, with 15 bases between them. Germline lookup yields CDR1 SNHLY and CDR2 FYNNEI. This CDR3 region has 14 residues. The DNA for the CDR3 is TGTGCCGGAAGACTTGTCTCTAGCACAGATACGCAGTATTTT. Protein sequence: CAGRLVSSTDTQYF.

V gene TRBV5-6 combines with J gene TRBJ1-5; D uncertain. The CDR3 has 15 residues. The V gene lost 2 bases and the J gene lost 7 bases, with 16 bases spanning the gap. Germline-derived CDR1 and CDR2 are SGHDT and YYEEEE. In DNA form, the CDR3 reads TGTGCCAGCAGCTTCCAAGGCAGGTTTGACCAGCCCCAGCATTTT. Protein product: CASSFQGRFDQPQHF.

The chain is built from TRBV28 and TRBJ1-2, with TRBD1 identical over 8 bases. Germline CDR1 reads MDHEN; CDR2 reads SYDVKM. Trimming cost V 4 bases and J 7 bases; bases outside gene matches: 17. CDR3 length equals 17 residues. CDR3 sequence: CASSSGQGMNFLGGYTF. The DNA of the CDR3 is TGTGCCAGCAGTTCCGGACAGGGAATGAACTTTTTGGGTGGCTACACCTTC.

The chain couples TRBV3-1 (or the pseudogene TRBV3-2) to TRBJ2-4; 9 nucleotides match TRBD1. Germline V gene lookup returns CDR1 LGHDT and CDR2 YNNKEL (reference sequence). The CDR3 sequence is 15 residues long. The junction had 5 bases not matched to a gene; V was cut back by 5 bases and J by 3 bases. The CDR3 sequence: CASSSGQGVKNIQYF. In nucleotides, the CDR3 is TGTGCCAGCAGCTCGGGACAGGGCGTCAAAAACATTCAGTACTTC.

CDR3 bases: TGTGCCAGCAGCCAAGATCCAGGGCTAAACTATGGCTACACCTTC. It encodes CASSQDPGLNYGYTF. This sequence joins TRBV4-2 and TRBJ1-2; possibly TRBD1 for D (5 bases). This CDR3 has 15 residues. The germline gives CDR1 LGHNA, CDR2 YNFKEQ. The V end lost 0 bases, the J end lost 2 bases, and 10 bases lay between the germline ends.

This sequence joins TRBV28 and TRBJ2-7, with 7 bases that match TRBD1. V lost 5 bases and J lost 2; bases outside the gene matches: 9. The CDR3 extends over 15 amino acids. The germline V gene encodes CDR1 MDHEN and CDR2 SYDVKM. CDR3 bases: TGTGCCAGCAGTGAGGACAGGCCTACCACCTACGAGCAGTACTTC. Amino acid sequence: CASSEDRPTTYEQYF. Supplemented by reference TRBV28 and TRBJ2-7, the full variable domain reads DVKVTQSSRYLVKRTGEKVFLECVQDMDHENMFWYRQDPGLGLRLIYFSYDVKMKEKGDIPEGYSVSREKKERFSLILESASTNQTSMYLCASSEDRPTTYEQYFGPGTRLTVT.

This clone occurred once. This chain links TRBV9 with TRBJ2-2; D remains ambiguous. V lost 0 bases to trimming and J lost 1 base, with 4 bases between them. This CDR3 has 14 residues. Germline-derived CDR1 and CDR2 are SGDLS and YYNGEE. The CDR3 here is CASSVAVNTGELFF. CDR3 bases: TGTGCCAGCAGCGTAGCTGTGAACACCGGGGAGCTGTTTTTT.

This clone was observed once. The rearrangement uses TRBV10-3 and TRBJ1-2, with 9 nucleotides matching TRBD1. The ends lost 2 bases at V and 6 bases at J; junction bases unmatched: 4. The CDR3 extends over 14 amino acids. The germline CDR1 and CDR2 sequences are ENHRY and SYGVKD. DNA for the CDR3: TGTGCCATCAGTGAGGCCGGGACAGGGAATGGCTACACCTTC. This codes for CAISEAGTGNGYTF.

The rearrangement links TRBV7-9 to TRBJ1-1, with TRBD1 matching over 10 bases. There are 14 residues in the CDR3. V lost 5 bases and J lost 6; bases outside the gene matches: 6. CDR1 is SEHNR, CDR2 FQNEAQ, per germline (reference sequence). CDR3 nucleotide sequence: TGTGCCAGCAGCCAGGGACAGGGGCGCTCTGAAGCTTTCTTT. This codes for CASSQGQGRSEAFF.

This chain links TRBV7-2 with TRBJ1-2, with TRBD1 as a possible D gene (5 bases). Looked up from germline, CDR1 is SGHTA and CDR2 is FQGNSA. The germline V and J ends were trimmed by 5 bases and 0 bases, with 7 bases remaining between them. There are 13 residues in the CDR3. CDR3 in amino acids: CASSGRANYGYTF. The CDR3 bases are TGTGCCAGCAGCGGCAGGGCTAACTATGGCTACACCTTC. Looking up the rest from reference TRBV7-2 and TRBJ1-2 gives the full variable domain: GAGVSQSPSNKVTEKGKDVELRCDPISGHTALYWYRQSLGQGLEFLIYFQGNSAPDKSGLPSDRFSAERTGGSVSTLTIQRTQQEDSAVYLCASSGRANYGYTFGSGTRLTVV.

The J gene is TRBJ1-3, the V gene TRBV20-1, with D unclear. Germline V gene lookup returns CDR1 DFQATT and CDR2 SNEGSKA (reference sequence). This CDR3 is 11 amino acids long. The CDR3 loop reads CSLGRGNTIYF. The CDR3 region has the DNA TGCAGCTTGGGGAGGGGAAACACCATATATTTT.

This clone was seen once. The chain employs TRBV6-5 and TRBJ1-4, with D tentatively TRBD1 (6 bases). The germline V and J ends were trimmed by 5 bases and 2 bases, with 12 bases remaining between them. There are 15 residues in the CDR3. Per germline, CDR1 MNHEY and CDR2 SVGAGI. CDR3 sequence reads: CASSLGGVTNEKLFF. In DNA, the CDR3 is TGTGCCAGCAGTCTTGGGGGCGTCACTAATGAAAAACTGTTTTTT.

The V gene is TRBV7-2, the J gene TRBJ1-2, with 8 bases that match TRBD1. The CDR3 loop spans 15 amino acids. Per the germline V gene, CDR1 is SGHTA and CDR2 is FQGNSA. The V segment lost 0 bases and the J segment 2 bases; nucleotides outside the gene matches: 2. The CDR3 DNA reads TGTGCCAGCAGCTTAGCCGGGACAGGAAACTATGGCTACACCTTC. Protein sequence: CASSLAGTGNYGYTF.

This rearrangement joins TRBV5-4 to TRBJ1-4, with D perhaps matching TRBD1 (6 bases). Trimming took 1 base from V and 9 from J, leaving 16 bases between them. The V gene's germline CDR1 is SGHNT and CDR2 YYREEE (reference sequence). The CDR3 loop spans 15 amino acids. Here the CDR3 DNA reads TGTGCCAGCAGCTTGAATCAGGGGAGGGGACAAAAACTGTTTTTT. Protein: CASSLNQGRGQKLFF.

The CDR3 protein is CATSDPQGGSNEKLFF. The CDR3 nucleotides read TGTGCCACCAGTGACCCTCAAGGGGGCTCTAATGAAAAACTGTTTTTT. The chain couples TRBV24-1 to TRBJ1-4, with 7 bases matching TRBD1. Germline assignment: CDR1 KGHDR and CDR2 SFDVKD. Trimming at V came to 4 bases and at J to 3 bases, leaving 7 bases not matched to a gene. CDR3 size: 16 residues.

This clone was counted a few times. The chain carries TRBV9 and TRBJ2-4; 10 nucleotides align to TRBD2. This CDR3 region has 15 residues. Trimming took 2 bases from V and 5 from J; bases not matched to a gene: 4. Germline-derived CDR1 and CDR2 are SGDLS and YYNGEE. CDR3 sequence: CASSVSAGGQNIQYF. CDR3 sequence (DNA): TGTGCCAGCAGCGTCTCAGCGGGAGGGCAAAACATTCAGTACTTC.

The CDR3 DNA reads TGTGCCAGCAGTTACAGCGGCAGCTCCATTCAGTACTTC. The encoded protein is CASSYSGSSIQYF. The chain joins TRBV6-6 to TRBJ2-4, with D possibly matching TRBD2 (5 bases). This CDR3 has 13 amino acids. From germline, CDR1 is MNHNY and CDR2 SVGAGI (reference sequence). V was pared by 2 bases and J by 9 bases, with 11 bases between.

This clone was observed a handful of times. V is TRBV19 and J is TRBJ2-7, with 9 bases aligning to TRBD1. Germline V lookup: CDR1 LNHDA, CDR2 SQIVND (reference sequence). There are 15 residues in the CDR3. The ends lost 5 bases at V and 4 bases at J; junction bases unmatched: 9. CDR3 sequence (DNA): TGTGCCAGTAGTGTCACAGGGGGCGCACGGTACGAGCAGTACTTC. It is translated as CASSVTGGARYEQYF.

CDR3 sequence (DNA): TGTGCCAGCAGCTCCAGCGGGAGAGCCACTACGCAGTATTTT. As protein: CASSSSGRATTQYF. The rearrangement joins TRBV11-3 to TRBJ2-3, with 8 bases aligning to TRBD2. The germline V gene encodes CDR1 SGHNT and CDR2 YENEEA. This CDR3 has 14 residues. V shed 4 bases, J shed 8 bases, and the junction held 8 bases outside the gene matches.

Note on this clone: The sample carries other DNA sequences with the same CDR3. The chain links TRBV18 to TRBJ1-2; 9 nucleotides line up with TRBD1. Trimming took 3 bases from V and 2 from J; bases not matched to a gene: 1. There are 14 residues in the CDR3. Per germline, CDR1 KGHSH and CDR2 LQKENI. The CDR3 spells CASSPGQGNYGYTF. CDR3 nucleotide sequence: TGTGCCAGCTCACCCGGACAGGGGAACTATGGCTACACCTTC.

This sequence joins TRBV29-1 and TRBJ1-2, with unresolved D. The germline V and J ends were trimmed by 5 bases and 4 bases, with 5 bases remaining between them. Germline values: CDR1 SQVTM, CDR2 ANQGSEA. This CDR3 is built from 10 residues. The chain's CDR3 is CSVFSYGYTF. The CDR3 bases are TGCAGCGTTTTTAGCTATGGCTACACCTTC.

The chain is built from TRBV14 and TRBJ2-7, with 9 positions matching TRBD2. The CDR3 length is 15 residues. The ends lost 0 bases at V and 2 bases at J; junction bases unmatched: 2. Germline V gives CDR1 SGHDN, CDR2 FVKESK. The CDR3 nucleotides read TGTGCCAGCAGCCAAGAGCTAGCGGGACCCTACGAGCAGTACTTC. Residues: CASSQELAGPYEQYF. The variable domain in full, with the rest retrieved from reference TRBV14 and TRBJ2-7, is EAGVTQFPSHSVIEKGQTVTLRCDPISGHDNLYWYRRVMGKEIKFLLHFVKESKQDESGMPNNRFLAERTGGTYSTLKVQPAELEDSGVYFCASSQELAGPYEQYFGPGTRLTVT.

The chain has TRBV9 and TRBJ1-6, with no clear D. Per the germline V gene, CDR1 is SGDLS and CDR2 is YYNGEE. The CDR3 is made up of 14 amino acids. The V and J ends lost 3 bases and 10 bases respectively, with 14 bases between them. Written as DNA, the CDR3 is TGTGCCAGCAGCGGGGCAATGGAGGGCTCACCCCTCCACTTT. The encoded protein is CASSGAMEGSPLHF. Filled out from reference TRBV9 and TRBJ1-6, the complete variable domain reads DSGVTQTPKHLITATGQRVTLRCSPRSGDLSVYWYQQSLDQGLQFLIQYYNGEERAKGNILERFSAQQFPDLHSELNLSSLELGDSALYFCASSGAMEGSPLHFGNGTRLTVT.

The chain joins TRBV14 to TRBJ1-6, with a tentative D call TRBD1 (5 bases). V lost 1 base and J lost 3, with 7 bases in between. This CDR3 contains 15 residues. Germline CDR1 SGHDN, CDR2 FVKESK. This chain's CDR3 is CASSQGQRYNSPLHF. The CDR3 nucleotides are TGTGCCAGCAGCCAAGGACAGCGCTATAATTCACCCCTCCACTTT.